This TCR beta chain appears in the sequencing data of a study of T cells in tuberculosis. Study at large: The T cells targeted glucose monomycolate, a mycobacterial lipid, via CD1B. Within 7 days of starting treatment, or before, PBMC were stored. Findings of the study overall: Smaller alpha distances in active tuberculosis partly reflected shorter CDR3-alpha lengths. Cases with active tuberculosis were adults, while controls were adolescents.

Here immunoSEQ multiplex PCR was the method, and the copy in TCRdb shows in-frame clones only, minus some. This table has about 34,000 clones, less than 95% appearing once. The CDR3 has 17 amino acids. Of note for this clone: Antigen unknown.

Time point: new active TB diagnosis, blood taken before or within 7 days of starting treatment. The V gene is TRBV21-1, the J gene TRBJ1-1; TRBD1 is the table's D call and was not checked against the DNA. TRBV21-1 is a known pseudogene. The sample was PBMCs, taken at tuberculosis diagnosis. The sequence came from an adult with tuberculosis. The CDR3 is CASSNGRGCEMNTEAFF. CDR3 sequence (DNA): TGTGCCAGCAGCAACGGAAGGGGATGTGAAATGAACACTGAAGCTTTCTTT.